This T cell receptor (beta chain) derives from a study of shared clonotypes between healthy human individuals. Study-wide background: A couple of women and three men aged 18 to 49 made up the donors. General study results and limits: The represented genetic and exposure-history diversity was limited by the small number of donors.

The authors distributed each subset's genomic DNA evenly over several immunoSEQ plates. Sequencing was performed on unsorted PBMC DNA using ten immunoSEQ deep assay plates. Sequencing was performed with immunoSEQ multiplex PCR; in TCRdb, only in-frame clones are kept and a portion is missing. The sample holds about 490,000 clones; around 80% are singletons and the top ten take around 13%. About this clone: Its antigen remains unidentified. Possible read error: a much larger clone is one base away.

The specimen sequenced was PBMCs. The TCR comes from a woman in her thirties or forties in good health. Some clones in this sample may be carry-over from other donors' samples.

The CDR3 coding sequence is TGCAGCGTTGCTGTGATCGGAGGATCTACTTACAATGGGCAGTTCTTC. Its protein is CSVAVIGGSTYNGQFF. This sequence joins TRBV29-1 and TRBJ2-1, with a weak D call TRBD2 (5 bases). CDR3 length: 16 residues. The V gene's germline CDR1 is SQVTM and CDR2 ANQGSEA.